This T cell receptor beta chain is drawn from a study of blood T cell repertoires in COVID-19. Study information: T cells, B-cell-depleted T cells, or PBMCs supplied cDNA or gDNA.

Per the study methods: Estimation of nucleated cell counts relied on the amplification of reference gene primers. Produced via immunoSEQ multiplex PCR; TCRdb's table is partial and in-frame only. The DNA was the basis for D and trimming; V, J and clone size are from that table. The data show about 27,000 clones, approximately 66% seen once. V shed 5 bases, J shed 0 bases, and the junction held 3 bases outside the gene matches. The CDR3 has 14 amino acids. Germline V gene sequence: CDR1 SEHNR, CDR2 FQNEAQ (reference sequence). The source is a man aged 60-69 years with active or convalescent COVID-19. This chain links TRBV7-9 with TRBJ2-7, with 8 bases lining up with TRBD1. Sequencing was performed on peripheral blood. In nucleotides, the CDR3 is TGTGCCAGCAGCACCGGACAGGGCTCCTACGAGCAGTACTTC. Translation: CASSTGQGSYEQYF.